This is a list of T cell receptor beta chains from one sample in a study of cytomegalovirus exposure and HLA in healthy donors. This table comes from immunoSEQ multiplex PCR, and its TCRdb copy is limited to in-frame clones, with some not included. Of 97,000 or so clones in the sample, 75% to 90% were seen once. Specimen: PBMCs. These receptors all come from a man in his forties or fifties in good health and CMV-seronegative. Each CDR3 is given without its conserved first and last residue. The order of the fields is J gene, V gene, CDR3 protein.

TRBJ2-3 TRBV2 ASRSSGGGTQY
TRBJ1-1 TRBV5-1 ASSPVGTGMNTEAF
TRBJ1-1 TRBV7-9 SSSLKGGHEAF
TRBJ1-3 TRBV23-1 AILYLGQGSDTIY
TRBJ2-2 TRBV5-1 ASSFGWGPRPGELF
TRBJ1-5 TRBV5-1 ASSPTGPNQPQH
TRBJ2-1 TRBV6-1 ASSVTSGGYNEQF
TRBJ2-3 TRBV9 ASSPLAGVTDTQY
TRBJ2-2 TRBV6-5 ASSYSSGASGELF
TRBJ2-5 TRBV29-1 SAAETLRKTQY
TRBJ1-3 TRBV7-9 ASSFTRVGNTIY
TRBJ2-7 TRBV7-9 ASSLGGPGFAYEQY
TRBJ1-1 TRBV5-1 ASSFGANTEAF
TRBJ2-7 TRBV12-5 ASGLRGDRTYEQY
TRBJ1-6 TRBV19 ASSIDSSYNSPLH
TRBJ1-2 TRBV15 ATSRIGTIANYGYT
TRBJ1-5 TRBV7-2 ASSSGQQNQPQH
TRBJ2-1 TRBV6-6 ASIGTSGRYNEQF
TRBJ1-6 TRBV18 ASSSDRIGYNSPLH
NA TRBV18 ASSPMRGQRYEQY
TRBJ1-2 TRBV19 ASNRAHIYGYT
TRBJ1-1 TRBV6-5 ASSYSQGTNTEAF
TRBJ2-5 TRBV2 ASKGEETQY
TRBJ2-3 TRBV13 ASSLTGHLTDTQY
TRBJ2-4 TRBV6-1 ASSQGGVLAKNIQY
TRBJ2-7 TRBV29-1 SASPGQVYEQY
TRBJ1-2 TRBV9 ASSEQGGGDAGGYT
TRBJ2-7 TRBV6-6 ASSYPTSGTYEQY